This T cell receptor beta chain is drawn from a study of cytomegalovirus exposure and HLA in healthy donors. The study ran its PCR with 60 Vbeta and 13 Jbeta primers. The data were produced by immunoSEQ multiplex PCR, yet TCRdb's version contains in-frame clones alone and is incomplete. The table lists about 200,000 clones, around 86% of them singletons, with under 7.5% in the top ten. V dropped 0 bases and J dropped 4; count of bases not matched to a gene: 5. From germline, CDR1 is LGHNA and CDR2 YNFKEQ. The CDR3 runs 16 residues. Sequencing used PBMCs. The gene calls are TRBV4-2 and TRBJ2-2; 7 bases match TRBD2. This clonotype originated in a woman between 50 and 59 years old in good health and CMV-seropositive. CDR3 DNA sequence: TGTGCCAGCAGCCAAGATCTGGCGGGAGTCACCGGGGAGCTGTTTTTT. This sequence encodes CASSQDLAGVTGELFF.